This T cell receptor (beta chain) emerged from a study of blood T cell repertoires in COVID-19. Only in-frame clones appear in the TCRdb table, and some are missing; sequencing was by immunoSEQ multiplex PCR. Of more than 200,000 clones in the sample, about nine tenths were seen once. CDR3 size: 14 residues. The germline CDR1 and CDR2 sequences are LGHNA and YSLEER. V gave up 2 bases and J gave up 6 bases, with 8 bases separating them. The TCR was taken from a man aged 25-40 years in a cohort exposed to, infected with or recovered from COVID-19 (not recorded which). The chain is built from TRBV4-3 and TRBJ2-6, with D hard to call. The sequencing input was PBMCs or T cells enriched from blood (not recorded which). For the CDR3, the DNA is TGCGCCAGCAGCCAATGGTCAGAGGCCAACGTCCTGACTTTC. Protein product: CASSQWSEANVLTF.